The 2 T cell receptor beta chains listed next were all sequenced from one sample in a study of blood T cell repertoires in COVID-19. Method: immunoSEQ multiplex PCR; TCRdb's copy keeps in-frame clones and lacks some. The sample consists of some 300,000 clones, about 90% of them appearing once. Material: PBMCs or T cells enriched from blood (not recorded which). The receptor set was obtained from a woman in her forties or fifties who had been exposed to COVID-19.

This clone was counted between two and nine times. The genes are TRBV3-1 (or the pseudogene TRBV3-2) and TRBJ2-1; D remains ambiguous. Trimming left V 3 bases short and J 10 bases short, with 16 bases between. This CDR3 comprises 14 residues. Germline lookup yields CDR1 LGHDT and CDR2 YNNKEL (reference sequence). The CDR3: CASSHLDPNREQFF. CDR3 DNA: TGTGCCAGCAGCCACCTAGACCCCAACCGAGAGCAGTTCTTC.

This sequence joins TRBV10-1 and TRBJ2-7; 9 bases are a match to TRBD1. CDR1 is WNHNN, CDR2 SYGVQD, per germline (reference sequence). Losses at the gene ends were 6 bases for V and 7 bases for J; bases not matched to a gene: 4. The CDR3 spans 12 residues. The CDR3 bases are TGCGCCAGCAGAAAGGGACAGGGAGAGCAGTACTTC. It yields the protein CASRKGQGEQYF.